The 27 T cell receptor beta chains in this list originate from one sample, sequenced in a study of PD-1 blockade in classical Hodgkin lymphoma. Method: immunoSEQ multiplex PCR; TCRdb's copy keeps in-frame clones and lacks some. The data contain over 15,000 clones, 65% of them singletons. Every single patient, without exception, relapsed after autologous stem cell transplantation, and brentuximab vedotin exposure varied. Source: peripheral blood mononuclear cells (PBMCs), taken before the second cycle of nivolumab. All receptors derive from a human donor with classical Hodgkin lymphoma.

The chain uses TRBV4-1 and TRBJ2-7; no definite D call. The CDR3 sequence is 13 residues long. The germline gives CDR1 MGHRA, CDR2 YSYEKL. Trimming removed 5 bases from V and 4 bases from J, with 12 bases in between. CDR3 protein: CASSDRLLYEQYF. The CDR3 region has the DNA TGCGCCAGCAGCGACCGACTCCTGTACGAGCAGTACTTC.

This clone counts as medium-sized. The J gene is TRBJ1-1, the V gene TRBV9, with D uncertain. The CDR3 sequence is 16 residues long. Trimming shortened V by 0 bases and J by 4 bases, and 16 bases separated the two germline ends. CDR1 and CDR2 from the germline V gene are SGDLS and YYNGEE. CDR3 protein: CASSVVVGEEATEAFF. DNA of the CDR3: TGTGCCAGCAGCGTAGTAGTCGGGGAGGAGGCCACTGAAGCTTTCTTT.

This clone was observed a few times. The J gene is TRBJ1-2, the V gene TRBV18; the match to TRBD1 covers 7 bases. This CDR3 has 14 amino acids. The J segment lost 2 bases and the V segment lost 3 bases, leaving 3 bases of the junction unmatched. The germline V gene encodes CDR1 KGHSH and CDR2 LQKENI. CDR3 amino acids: CASSPGTDNYGYTF. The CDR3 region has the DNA TGTGCCAGCTCACCCGGGACAGACAACTATGGCTACACCTTC.

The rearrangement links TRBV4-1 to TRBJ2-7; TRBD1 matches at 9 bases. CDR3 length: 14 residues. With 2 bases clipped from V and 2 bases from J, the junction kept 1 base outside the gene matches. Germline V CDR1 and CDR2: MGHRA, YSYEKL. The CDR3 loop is CASSQWTGAYEQYF. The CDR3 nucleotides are TGCGCCAGCAGCCAATGGACAGGGGCCTACGAGCAGTACTTC.

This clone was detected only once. Written as DNA, the CDR3 is TGTGCCAGCAGTGAGGAGGGGAGCTATACGCAGTATTTT. It translates to CASSEEGSYTQYF. The chain is built from TRBV2 and TRBJ2-3; tentative D call: TRBD2 (6 bases). This CDR3 is built from 13 residues. Germline CDR1 SNHLY, CDR2 FYNNEI. Trimming stripped 3 bases from V and 7 bases from J, with 11 bases between. The whole variable domain, filled in from reference TRBV2 and TRBJ2-3, reads EPEVTQTPSHQVTQMGQEVILRCVPISNHLYFYWYRQILGQKVEFLVSFYNNEISEKSEIFDDQFSVERPDGSNFTLKIRSTKLEDSAMYFCASSEEGSYTQYFGPGTRLTVL.

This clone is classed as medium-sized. CDR3 sequence: CASSPRGEGVKLFF. CDR3 in DNA: TGTGCCAGCAGTCCCCGTGGGGAGGGGGTAAAACTGTTTTTT. The gene calls are TRBV6-5 and TRBJ1-4; possible D gene TRBD1, 6 bases. The ends were cut back, 5 bases at V and 10 bases at J, with 17 bases in the middle. This CDR3 comprises 14 residues. Germline V gene sequence: CDR1 MNHEY, CDR2 SVGAGI.

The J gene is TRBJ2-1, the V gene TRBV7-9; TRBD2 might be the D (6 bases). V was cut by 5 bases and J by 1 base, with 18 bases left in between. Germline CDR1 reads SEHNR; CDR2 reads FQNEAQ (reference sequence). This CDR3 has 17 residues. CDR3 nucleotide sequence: TGTGCCAGCAGCCCCCTTCCCAGCGGGCTTTCCTACAATGAGCAGTTCTTC. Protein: CASSPLPSGLSYNEQFF. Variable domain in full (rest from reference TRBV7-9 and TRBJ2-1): DTGVSQNPRHKITKRGQNVTFRCDPISEHNRLYWYRQTLGQGPEFLTYFQNEAQLEKSRLLSDRFSAERPKGSFSTLEIQRTEQGDSAMYLCASSPLPSGLSYNEQFFGPGTRLTVL.

The CDR3 is CASSLMSGADTQYF. For the CDR3, the DNA is TGCGCCAGCAGCTTGATGTCAGGGGCAGATACGCAGTATTTT. The V and J genes are TRBV5-1 and TRBJ2-3, with a possible D match to TRBD1 (6 bases). The CDR3 length is 14 residues. V was trimmed by 1 base and J by 4 bases, leaving 10 bases between them. CDR1 and CDR2 from the germline V gene are SGHRS and YFSETQ.

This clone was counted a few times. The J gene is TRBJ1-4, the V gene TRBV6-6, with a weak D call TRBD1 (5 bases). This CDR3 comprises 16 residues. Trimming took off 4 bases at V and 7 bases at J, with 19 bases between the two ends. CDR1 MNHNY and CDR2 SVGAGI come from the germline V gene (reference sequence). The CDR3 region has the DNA TGTGCCAGCAGTTCGGGACGATTCCGGGAGAGTGAAAAACTGTTTTTT. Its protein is CASSSGRFRESEKLFF.

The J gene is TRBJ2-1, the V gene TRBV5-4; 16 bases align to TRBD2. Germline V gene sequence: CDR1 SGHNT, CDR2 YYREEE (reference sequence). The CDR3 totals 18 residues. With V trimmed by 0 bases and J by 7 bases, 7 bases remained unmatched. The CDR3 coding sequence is TGTGCCAGCAGCTTGGTAGGGACTAGCGGGAGGGCCGGAAATGAGCAGTTCTTC. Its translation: CASSLVGTSGRAGNEQFF.

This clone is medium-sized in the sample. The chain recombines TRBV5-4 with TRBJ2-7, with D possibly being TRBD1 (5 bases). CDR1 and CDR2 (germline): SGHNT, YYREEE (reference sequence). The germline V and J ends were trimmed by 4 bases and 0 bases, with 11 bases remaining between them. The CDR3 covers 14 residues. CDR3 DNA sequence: TGTGCCAGCAGCGAACCGGACACCTCCTACGAGCAGTACTTC. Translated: CASSEPDTSYEQYF.

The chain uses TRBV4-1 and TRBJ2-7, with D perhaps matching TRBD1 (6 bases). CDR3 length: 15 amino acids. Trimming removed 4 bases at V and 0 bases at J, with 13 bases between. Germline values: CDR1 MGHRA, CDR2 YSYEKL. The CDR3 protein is CASSPLGDTSYEQYF. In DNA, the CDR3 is TGCGCCAGCAGCCCCCTCGGGGACACCTCCTACGAGCAGTACTTC.

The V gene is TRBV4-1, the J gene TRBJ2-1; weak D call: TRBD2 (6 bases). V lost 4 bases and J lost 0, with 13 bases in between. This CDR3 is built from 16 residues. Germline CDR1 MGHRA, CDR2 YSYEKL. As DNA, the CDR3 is TGCGCCAGCAGCCCATCTACGCGGGGCTCCTACAATGAGCAGTTCTTC. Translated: CASSPSTRGSYNEQFF.

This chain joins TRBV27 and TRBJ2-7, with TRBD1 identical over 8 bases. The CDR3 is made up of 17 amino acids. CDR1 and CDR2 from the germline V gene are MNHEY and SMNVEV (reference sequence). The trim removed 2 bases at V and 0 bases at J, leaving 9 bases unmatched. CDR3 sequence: CASSLTLQGASSYEQYF. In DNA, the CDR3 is TGTGCCAGCAGTTTAACCCTCCAGGGGGCGAGCTCCTACGAGCAGTACTTC.

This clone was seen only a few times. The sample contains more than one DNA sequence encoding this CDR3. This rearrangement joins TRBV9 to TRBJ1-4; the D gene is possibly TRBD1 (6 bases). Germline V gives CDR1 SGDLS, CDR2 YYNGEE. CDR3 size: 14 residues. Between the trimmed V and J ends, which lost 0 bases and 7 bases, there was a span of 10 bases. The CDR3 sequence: CASSVEGGGEKLFF. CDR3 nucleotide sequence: TGTGCCAGCAGCGTAGAGGGGGGAGGTGAAAAACTGTTTTTT.

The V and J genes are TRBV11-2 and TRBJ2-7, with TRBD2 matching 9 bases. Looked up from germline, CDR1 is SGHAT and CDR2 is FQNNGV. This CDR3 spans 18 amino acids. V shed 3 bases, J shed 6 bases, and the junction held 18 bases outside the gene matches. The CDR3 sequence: CASSFGPGGRAPGGEQYF. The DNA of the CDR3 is TGTGCCAGCAGCTTCGGTCCGGGCGGGAGGGCCCCGGGGGGCGAGCAGTACTTC.

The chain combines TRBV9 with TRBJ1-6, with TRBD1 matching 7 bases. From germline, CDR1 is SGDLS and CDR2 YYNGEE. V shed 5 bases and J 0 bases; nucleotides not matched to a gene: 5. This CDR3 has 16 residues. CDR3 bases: TGTGCCAGCAGTCCGACAGGGAGCTCCTATAATTCACCCCTCCACTTT. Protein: CASSPTGSSYNSPLHF. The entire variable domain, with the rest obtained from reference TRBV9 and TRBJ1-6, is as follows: DSGVTQTPKHLITATGQRVTLRCSPRSGDLSVYWYQQSLDQGLQFLIQYYNGEERAKGNILERFSAQQFPDLHSELNLSSLELGDSALYFCASSPTGSSYNSPLHFGNGTRLTVT.

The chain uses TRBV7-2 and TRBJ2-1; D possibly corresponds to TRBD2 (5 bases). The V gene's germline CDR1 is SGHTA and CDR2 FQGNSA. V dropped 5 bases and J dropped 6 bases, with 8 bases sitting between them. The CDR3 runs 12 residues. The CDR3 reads CASSKTTNEQFF. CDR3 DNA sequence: TGTGCCAGCAGCAAGACTACCAATGAGCAGTTCTTC.

The CDR3 spells CASSVEGEGNSPLHF. The CDR3 bases are TGTGCCAGCAGCGTAGAGGGGGAGGGGAATTCACCCCTCCACTTT. The genes are TRBV9 and TRBJ1-6, with D possibly TRBD1 on 6 matching bases. The CDR3 runs 15 residues. Germline CDR1 SGDLS, CDR2 YYNGEE. V lost 0 bases, J lost 7 bases, and 11 bases lay in between.

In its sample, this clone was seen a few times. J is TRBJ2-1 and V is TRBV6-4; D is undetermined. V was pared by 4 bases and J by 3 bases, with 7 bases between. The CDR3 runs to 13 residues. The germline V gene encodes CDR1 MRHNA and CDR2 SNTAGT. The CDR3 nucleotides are TGTGCCAGCAGTGCGGCAGACTACAATGAGCAGTTCTTC. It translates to CASSAADYNEQFF.

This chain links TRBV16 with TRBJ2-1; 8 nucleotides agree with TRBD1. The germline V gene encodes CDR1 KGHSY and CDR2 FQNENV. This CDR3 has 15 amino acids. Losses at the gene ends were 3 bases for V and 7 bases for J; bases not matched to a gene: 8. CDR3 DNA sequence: TGTGCCAGCAGCCACCCAGGGGGCGAGGGGAATGAGCAGTTCTTC. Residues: CASSHPGGEGNEQFF.

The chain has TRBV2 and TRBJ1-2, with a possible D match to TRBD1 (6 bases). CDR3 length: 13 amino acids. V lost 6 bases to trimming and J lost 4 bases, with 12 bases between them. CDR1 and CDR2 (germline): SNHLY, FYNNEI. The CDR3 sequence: CASSAGQSYGYTF. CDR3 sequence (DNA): TGTGCCAGCAGCGCCGGACAGAGCTATGGCTACACCTTC.

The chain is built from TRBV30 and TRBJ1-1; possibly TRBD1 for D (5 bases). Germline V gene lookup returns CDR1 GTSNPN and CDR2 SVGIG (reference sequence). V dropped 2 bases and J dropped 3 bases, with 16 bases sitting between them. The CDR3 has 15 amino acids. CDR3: CAWSFPGYRYTEAFF. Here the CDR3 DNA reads TGTGCCTGGAGTTTCCCAGGGTACCGATACACTGAAGCTTTCTTT.

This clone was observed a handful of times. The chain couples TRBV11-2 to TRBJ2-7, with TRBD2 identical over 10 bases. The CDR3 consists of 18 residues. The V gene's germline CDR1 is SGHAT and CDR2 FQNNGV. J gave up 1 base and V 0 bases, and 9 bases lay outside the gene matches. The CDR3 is CASSLDGGPGLASYEQYF. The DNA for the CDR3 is TGTGCCAGCAGCTTAGATGGCGGTCCGGGACTAGCGTCCTACGAGCAGTACTTC.

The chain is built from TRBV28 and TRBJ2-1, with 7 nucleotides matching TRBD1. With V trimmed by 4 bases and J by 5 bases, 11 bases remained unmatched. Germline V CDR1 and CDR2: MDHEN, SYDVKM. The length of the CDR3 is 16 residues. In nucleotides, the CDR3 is TGTGCCAGCAGTTACATGTCAGGGGGTCTCAACAATGAGCAGTTCTTC. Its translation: CASSYMSGGLNNEQFF.

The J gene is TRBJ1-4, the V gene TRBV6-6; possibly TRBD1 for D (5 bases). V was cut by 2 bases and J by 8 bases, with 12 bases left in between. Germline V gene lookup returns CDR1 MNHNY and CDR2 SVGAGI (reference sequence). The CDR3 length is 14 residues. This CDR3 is CASSYRDGHEKLFF. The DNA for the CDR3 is TGTGCCAGCAGTTACCGGGACGGACACGAAAAACTGTTTTTT.

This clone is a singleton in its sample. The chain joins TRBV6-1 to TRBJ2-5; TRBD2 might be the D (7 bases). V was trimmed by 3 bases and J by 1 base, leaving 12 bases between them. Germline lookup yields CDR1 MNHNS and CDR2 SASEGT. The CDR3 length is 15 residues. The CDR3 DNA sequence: TGTGCCAGCAGTGAGGGGGGGCACCTCCAAGAGACCCAGTACTTC. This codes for CASSEGGHLQETQYF.